The 27 T cell receptor beta chains in this list originate from one sample, sequenced in a study of blood T cell repertoires in COVID-19. The protocol was immunoSEQ multiplex PCR, while the TCRdb copy is restricted to in-frame clones and leaves out a portion. The sample has 210,000 or so clones; almost 85% are singletons. The sequenced material came from peripheral blood. These receptor sequences come from a woman in her seventies with active or convalescent COVID-19.

The chain joins TRBV7-9 to TRBJ2-7; 8 bases map to TRBD2. The CDR3 has 16 amino acids. V dropped 1 base and J dropped 2; count of bases not matched to a gene: 7. CDR1 is SEHNR, CDR2 FQNEAQ, per germline (reference sequence). CDR3 sequence reads: CASSLGRGGSTYEQYF. The DNA for the CDR3 is TGTGCCAGCAGCTTAGGTCGGGGGGGATCAACCTACGAGCAGTACTTC.

Turning to this clone: Within the sample, other DNA sequences also encode this same CDR3. This sequence joins TRBV28 and TRBJ2-5, with 7 bases matching TRBD1. Germline V gene sequence: CDR1 MDHEN, CDR2 SYDVKM. After removal of 2 bases from V and 1 base from J, the junction contained 1 base not matched to a gene. The CDR3 has 14 amino acids. In DNA form, the CDR3 reads TGTGCCAGCAGTTTAGACAGGGTCCAAGAGACCCAGTACTTC. Translated, it gives CASSLDRVQETQYF.

Regarding this clone: The same CDR3 is also encoded by other DNA sequences in this sample. V gene TRBV12-3 or TRBV12-4 combines with J gene TRBJ2-7; D ambiguous. This CDR3 region has 11 residues. V was pared by 2 bases and J by 6 bases, with 5 bases between. The CDR3 spells CASSLSGEQYF. As DNA, the CDR3 is TGTGCCAGCAGTTTATCGGGCGAGCAGTACTTC.

The chain uses TRBV7-3 and TRBJ2-3; D might be TRBD1 (6 bases). Germline V CDR1 and CDR2: SGHTA, FQGTGA. Trimming removed 8 bases at V and 2 bases at J, with 8 bases between. The CDR3 sequence is 12 residues long. CDR3 amino acids: CASGDNTDTQYF. The CDR3 nucleotides read TGTGCCAGCGGGGACAACACAGATACGCAGTATTTT.

J is TRBJ1-5 and V is TRBV6-6; D possibly corresponds to TRBD1 (6 bases). V was pared by 0 bases and J by 9 bases, with 6 bases between. CDR1 is MNHNY and CDR2 is SVGAGI in the germline V gene (reference sequence). CDR3 size: 12 residues. The CDR3 protein is CASSYSQGPQHF. The DNA of the CDR3 is TGTGCCAGCAGTTACTCACAGGGGCCCCAGCATTTT.

This clone appeared many times. The rearrangement links TRBV2 to TRBJ2-1; TRBD2 matches 9 bases. Germline V gene data show CDR1 as SNHLY and CDR2 as FYNNEI. The junction had 6 bases not matched to a gene; V was cut back by 0 bases and J by 15 bases. The CDR3 consists of 13 residues. This CDR3 reads CASSEALGTSRFF. The CDR3 coding sequence is TGTGCCAGCAGTGAAGCGCTTGGGACTAGCCGGTTCTTC. Looking up the rest from reference TRBV2 and TRBJ2-1 gives the full variable domain: EPEVTQTPSHQVTQMGQEVILRCVPISNHLYFYWYRQILGQKVEFLVSFYNNEISEKSEIFDDQFSVERPDGSNFTLKIRSTKLEDSAMYFCASSEALGTSRFFGPGTRLTVL.

The J gene is TRBJ2-3, the V gene TRBV20-1, with 8 bases that match TRBD2. This CDR3 region has 14 residues. Looked up from germline, CDR1 is DFQATT and CDR2 is SNEGSKA (reference sequence). Trimming removed 3 bases from V and 6 bases from J; junction bases left unmatched: 8. For the CDR3, the DNA is TGCAGTGCTAGTCCAAGCGGGAGTTGGGATACGCAGTATTTT. This gives the protein CSASPSGSWDTQYF.

In this sample, this clone turned up once. The V call is TRBV28, the J call TRBJ1-4; D not resolved. This CDR3 has 13 amino acids. V was pared by 5 bases and J by 6 bases, with 10 bases between. Germline lookup yields CDR1 MDHEN and CDR2 SYDVKM. As DNA, the CDR3 is TGTGCCAGCAGTAGTAGTTTTTATGAAAAACTGTTTTTT. It translates to CASSSSFYEKLFF.

J is TRBJ2-1 and V is TRBV29-1, with D possibly being TRBD1 (6 bases). The germline V gene has CDR1 SQVTM and CDR2 ANQGSEA. V lost 1 base to trimming and J lost 2 bases, with 12 bases between them. The CDR3 consists of 15 residues. The CDR3 DNA is TGCAGCGTTGAAGGGGGCAGGGGTGCCTACAATGAGCAGTTCTTC. This codes for CSVEGGRGAYNEQFF.

The count of this clone is one. The rearrangement uses TRBV5-1 and TRBJ2-7; D may be TRBD2 (5 bases). The V gene lost 0 bases and the J gene lost 0 bases, with 10 bases spanning the gap. The CDR3 has 15 residues. CDR1 and CDR2 (germline): SGHRS, YFSETQ. Here the CDR3 reads CASSLAGLGSYEQYF. In DNA form, the CDR3 reads TGCGCCAGCAGCTTGGCCGGACTGGGCTCCTACGAGCAGTACTTC. The whole variable domain, remainder taken from reference TRBV5-1 and TRBJ2-7, is KAGVTQTPRYLIKTRGQQVTLSCSPISGHRSVSWYQQTPGQGLQFLFEYFSETQRNKGNFPGRFSGRQFSNSRSEMNVSTLELGDSALYLCASSLAGLGSYEQYFGPGTRLTVT.

The rearrangement links TRBV6-5 to TRBJ2-7; 7 nucleotides align to TRBD1. Germline trimming cut 5 bases from V and 4 bases from J; bases unmatched to any gene: 5. The length of the CDR3 is 13 residues. Per germline, CDR1 MNHEY and CDR2 SVGAGI. CDR3: CASSRDSAYEQYF. Written as DNA, the CDR3 is TGTGCCAGCAGTCGGGACAGCGCTTACGAGCAGTACTTC.

The chain carries TRBV6-1 and TRBJ2-7; no firm D call. This CDR3 region has 13 residues. V gave up 2 bases and J gave up 4 bases, with 9 bases separating them. Germline loops: CDR1 MNHNS, CDR2 SASEGT. In DNA form, the CDR3 reads TGTGCCAGCAGTGAAAATTTCGGTTACGAGCAGTACTTC. As protein: CASSENFGYEQYF.

This rearrangement joins TRBV5-1 to TRBJ2-1, with 9 nucleotides matching TRBD2. Germline V gives CDR1 SGHRS, CDR2 YFSETQ. CDR3 length: 15 residues. V was pared by 5 bases and J by 4 bases, with 7 bases of the junction left unmatched. For the CDR3, the DNA is TGCGCCAGCAGGGGTACTAGCGGGCTATACAATGAGCAGTTCTTC. Encoded protein: CASRGTSGLYNEQFF. The variable domain in full, with the rest retrieved from reference TRBV5-1 and TRBJ2-1, is KAGVTQTPRYLIKTRGQQVTLSCSPISGHRSVSWYQQTPGQGLQFLFEYFSETQRNKGNFPGRFSGRQFSNSRSEMNVSTLELGDSALYLCASRGTSGLYNEQFFGPGTRLTVL.

This sequence joins TRBV7-9 and TRBJ1-2, with TRBD1 matching over 8 bases. There are 15 residues in the CDR3. After removal of 3 bases from V and 8 bases from J, the junction contained 11 bases not matched to a gene. Germline V lookup: CDR1 SEHNR, CDR2 FQNEAQ (reference sequence). For the CDR3, the DNA is TGTGCCAGCAGCTTCGCGGGGCAGGGGGCTGGGGGCTACACCTTC. This encodes CASSFAGQGAGGYTF.

The chain joins TRBV3-1 (or the pseudogene TRBV3-2) to TRBJ2-1; D is unclear. The CDR3 has 15 amino acids. V lost 3 bases, J lost 9 bases, and 18 bases lay in between. CDR1 and CDR2 (germline): LGHDT, YNNKEL (reference sequence). CDR3 protein: CASSHLRVPEREQFF. In nucleotides, the CDR3 is TGTGCCAGCAGCCATCTCCGGGTCCCTGAGCGTGAGCAGTTCTTC.

The V call is TRBV28, the J call TRBJ1-5; D is uncertain. V lost 6 bases and J lost 7, with 13 bases in between. The CDR3 totals 13 residues. CDR1 is MDHEN, CDR2 SYDVKM, per germline. The CDR3, as DNA: TGTGCCAGCAGACCTCAACCGGGACAGCCCCAGCATTTT. This gives the protein CASRPQPGQPQHF. Supplemented by reference TRBV28 and TRBJ1-5, the full variable domain reads DVKVTQSSRYLVKRTGEKVFLECVQDMDHENMFWYRQDPGLGLRLIYFSYDVKMKEKGDIPEGYSVSREKKERFSLILESASTNQTSMYLCASRPQPGQPQHFGDGTRLSIL.

The CDR3 sequence: CASSQHTPGVYGELFF. The CDR3, as DNA: TGTGCCAGCAGCCAACATACCCCAGGGGTTTACGGGGAGCTGTTTTTT. The V call is TRBV3-1 (or the pseudogene TRBV3-2), the J call TRBJ2-2; D is possibly TRBD1 (6 bases). Germline lookup yields CDR1 LGHDT and CDR2 YNNKEL (reference sequence). The CDR3 has 16 residues. Trimming removed 2 bases from V and 7 bases from J, with 17 bases in between.

J is TRBJ2-1 and V is TRBV19, with a tentative D call TRBD2 (6 bases). Between the trimmed V and J ends, which lost 2 bases and 8 bases, there was a span of 16 bases. In germline, CDR1 is LNHDA, CDR2 SQIVND (reference sequence). The CDR3 is made up of 15 amino acids. CDR3 DNA: TGTGCCAGTAGTATAACGGGGGACTTACTCGATGAGCAGTTCTTC. It is translated as CASSITGDLLDEQFF.

There are a few counts of this clone. V and J are TRBV7-9 and TRBJ1-5, with D unresolved. Trimming removed 5 bases from V and 0 bases from J, with 11 bases in between. The CDR3 spans 15 residues. Germline V gives CDR1 SEHNR, CDR2 FQNEAQ (reference sequence). As DNA, the CDR3 is TGTGCCAGCAGCCGCGGGGATTATAGCAATCAGCCCCAGCATTTT. Translation gives CASSRGDYSNQPQHF.

This clone is a singleton in its sample. CDR3 loop: CASSFSGRGTEAFF. The CDR3 bases are TGTGCCAGCAGTTTTTCCGGCCGGGGCACTGAAGCTTTCTTT. This rearrangement joins TRBV28 to TRBJ1-1; D ambiguous. CDR1 and CDR2 from the germline V gene are MDHEN and SYDVKM. The germline V and J ends were trimmed by 3 bases and 4 bases, with 12 bases remaining between them. This CDR3 comprises 14 residues.

The CDR3 sequence is CASSLRLAGGFYNEQFF. In DNA form, the CDR3 reads TGTGCCAGCAGCTTACGACTAGCGGGAGGATTCTACAATGAGCAGTTCTTC. V usage is TRBV13 and J usage is TRBJ2-1; 13 nucleotides agree with TRBD2. CDR3 length: 17 residues. Germline V gene lookup returns CDR1 PRHDT and CDR2 FYEKMQ (reference sequence). V shed 2 bases and J 3 bases; nucleotides not matched to a gene: 4.

V and J are TRBV5-1 and TRBJ2-3; weak D call: TRBD1 (6 bases). This CDR3 comprises 15 residues. Germline V gene lookup returns CDR1 SGHRS and CDR2 YFSETQ. V lost 5 bases and J 4 bases, leaving 17 bases between the germline ends. The CDR3: CASRGFRGQPDTQYF. Written as DNA, the CDR3 is TGCGCCAGCAGAGGATTCAGGGGTCAGCCAGATACGCAGTATTTT.

This sequence joins TRBV9 and TRBJ2-1, with 8 bases that match TRBD2. The trim removed 3 bases at V and 8 bases at J, leaving 7 bases unmatched. Germline V gives CDR1 SGDLS, CDR2 YYNGEE. This CDR3 comprises 14 residues. CDR3 nucleotides: TGTGCCAGCAGCGAGGGGACTAGTAATGATGAGCAGTTCTTC. Translation: CASSEGTSNDEQFF.

V is TRBV7-9 and J is TRBJ2-2; TRBD1 matches 8 bases. In germline, CDR1 is SEHNR, CDR2 FQNEAQ (reference sequence). This CDR3 comprises 15 residues. Trimming cost V 2 bases and J 6 bases; bases outside gene matches: 5. The CDR3: CASSLQGAVSGELFF. The CDR3 nucleotides are TGTGCCAGCAGCTTACAGGGGGCTGTTTCCGGGGAGCTGTTTTTT.

V usage is TRBV2 and J usage is TRBJ1-2; D not certain. The ends were cut back, 5 bases at V and 6 bases at J, with 16 bases in the middle. The germline CDR1 and CDR2 sequences are SNHLY and FYNNEI. The CDR3 consists of 14 residues. This CDR3 reads CASSRREGSDGYTF. The CDR3 region has the DNA TGTGCCAGCAGTAGACGGGAAGGGAGTGATGGCTACACCTTC.

This clone was counted only a few times. V and J are TRBV6-5 and TRBJ2-7; 9 positions agree with TRBD1. Germline V gives CDR1 MNHEY, CDR2 SVGAGI. J gave up 5 bases and V 6 bases, and 8 bases lay outside the gene matches. The length of the CDR3 is 14 residues. CDR3 amino acids: CASRKPQGANEQYF. The CDR3 DNA is TGTGCCAGCAGAAAACCACAGGGGGCCAACGAGCAGTACTTC.

This clone has just one count. V usage is TRBV6-6 and J usage is TRBJ2-7; tentative D call: TRBD2 (7 bases). Germline V lookup: CDR1 MNHNY, CDR2 SVGAGI (reference sequence). CDR3 size: 16 residues. V lost 5 bases and J lost 4, with 21 bases in between. The CDR3 DNA follows: TGTGCCAGCAGTACAGGGAAGGGCCTAGCGGTTTACGAGCAGTACTTC. Protein product: CASSTGKGLAVYEQYF.